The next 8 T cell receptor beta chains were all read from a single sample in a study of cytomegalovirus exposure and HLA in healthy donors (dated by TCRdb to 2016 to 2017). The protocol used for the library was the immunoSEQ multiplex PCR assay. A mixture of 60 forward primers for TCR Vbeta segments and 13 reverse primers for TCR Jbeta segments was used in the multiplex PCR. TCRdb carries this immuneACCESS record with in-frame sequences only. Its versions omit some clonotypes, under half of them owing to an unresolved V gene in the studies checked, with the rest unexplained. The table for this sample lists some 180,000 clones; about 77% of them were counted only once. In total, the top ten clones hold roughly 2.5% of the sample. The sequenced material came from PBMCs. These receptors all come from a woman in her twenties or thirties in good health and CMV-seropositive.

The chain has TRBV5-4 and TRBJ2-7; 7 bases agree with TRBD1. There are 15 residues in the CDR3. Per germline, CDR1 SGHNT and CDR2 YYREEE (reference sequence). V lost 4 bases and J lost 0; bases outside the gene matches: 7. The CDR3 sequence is CASSRGQRSSYEQYF. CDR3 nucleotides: TGTGCCAGCAGCCGGGGACAGAGGAGCTCCTACGAGCAGTACTTC.

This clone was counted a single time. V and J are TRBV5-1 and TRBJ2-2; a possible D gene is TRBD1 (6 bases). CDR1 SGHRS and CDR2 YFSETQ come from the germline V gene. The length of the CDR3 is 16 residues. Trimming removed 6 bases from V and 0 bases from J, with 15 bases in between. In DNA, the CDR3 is TGCGCCAGCACCGAACAGGGCCACCCGAACACCGGGGAGCTGTTTTTT. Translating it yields CASTEQGHPNTGELFF.

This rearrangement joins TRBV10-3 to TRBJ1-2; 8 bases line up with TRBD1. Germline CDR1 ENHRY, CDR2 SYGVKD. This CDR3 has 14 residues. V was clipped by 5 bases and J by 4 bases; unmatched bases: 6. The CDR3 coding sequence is TGTGCCATCAGTCAGGGACAGGCCCCCTATGGCTACACCTTC. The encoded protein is CAISQGQAPYGYTF.

The CDR3 DNA reads TGTGCCAGCAGCCCACGGGACTCCATTCTAGAGACCCAGTACTTC. It specifies CASSPRDSILETQYF. The rearrangement links TRBV9 to TRBJ2-5; D may be TRBD2 (6 bases). The germline V gene encodes CDR1 SGDLS and CDR2 YYNGEE. Trimming pared 4 bases from V and 4 bases from J, leaving 17 bases between. The CDR3 sequence is 15 residues long.

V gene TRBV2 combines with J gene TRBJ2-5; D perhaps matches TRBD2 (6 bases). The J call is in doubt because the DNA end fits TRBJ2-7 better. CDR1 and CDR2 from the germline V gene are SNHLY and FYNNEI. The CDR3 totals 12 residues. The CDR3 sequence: CASKGGIYEQYF. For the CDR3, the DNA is TGTGCCAGTAAAGGAGGGATATACGAGCAGTACTTC.

CDR3 in amino acids: CASSSPGQGSNYGYTF. In nucleotides, the CDR3 is TGTGCCAGCAGTTCGCCGGGACAGGGCTCTAACTATGGCTACACCTTC. This chain uses TRBV27 with TRBJ1-2; 9 positions match TRBD1. The CDR3 contains 16 residues. CDR1 and CDR2 from the germline V gene are MNHEY and SMNVEV (reference sequence). V gave up 4 bases and J gave up 0 bases; unmatched junction bases: 6.

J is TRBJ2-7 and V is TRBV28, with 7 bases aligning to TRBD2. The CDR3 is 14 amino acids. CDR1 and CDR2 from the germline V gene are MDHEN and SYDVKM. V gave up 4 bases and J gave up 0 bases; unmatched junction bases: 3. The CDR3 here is CASSYKRGSYEQYF. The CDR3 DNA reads TGTGCCAGCAGTTATAAGCGGGGCTCCTACGAGCAGTACTTC.

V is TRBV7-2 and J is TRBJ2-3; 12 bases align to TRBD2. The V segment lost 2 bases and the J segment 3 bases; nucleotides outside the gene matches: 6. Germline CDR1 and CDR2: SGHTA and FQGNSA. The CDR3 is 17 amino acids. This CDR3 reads CASSLPRLAGETDTQYF. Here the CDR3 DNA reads TGTGCCAGCAGCTTACCCAGACTAGCGGGGGAAACAGATACGCAGTATTTT.